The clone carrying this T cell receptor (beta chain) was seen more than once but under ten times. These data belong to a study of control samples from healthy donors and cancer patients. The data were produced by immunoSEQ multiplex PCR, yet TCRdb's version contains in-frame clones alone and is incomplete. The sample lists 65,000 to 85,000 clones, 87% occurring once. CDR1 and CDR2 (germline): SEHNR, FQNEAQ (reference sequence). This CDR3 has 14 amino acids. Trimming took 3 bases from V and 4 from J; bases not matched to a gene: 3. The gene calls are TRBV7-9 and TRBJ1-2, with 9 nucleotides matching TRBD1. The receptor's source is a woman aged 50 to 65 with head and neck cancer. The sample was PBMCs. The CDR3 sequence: CASSLGTGTYGYTF. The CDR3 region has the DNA TGTGCCAGCAGCTTGGGGACAGGGACCTATGGCTACACCTTC.